This is a list of T cell receptor beta chains from one sample in a study of beta chain features in type 1 diabetes. Generated by immunoSEQ multiplex PCR, the TCRdb table keeps only in-frame clones and is missing some. Among about 340,000 clones listed, 9.3% were seen once. Source material: central memory CD4+ T cells from blood. The receptors come from a man under 40 with type 1 diabetes. Both conserved end residues are part of each CDR3. The order of the fields is clone size, J gene, CDR3 length, V gene, D gene, CDR3 DNA, CDR3 protein. A D gene is named only where the DNA matches it firmly. A clone size is listed for some rows: how often the clone was seen (once, few, many), or a class if it is expanded.

abundance: many; j_gene: TRBJ1-3; len: 18; v_gene: TRBV28; d_gene: -; CDR3nt: TGTGCCAGCAGTTTATACCAATTGACCGGGCCGCCGGGAAACACCATATATTTT; CDR3aa: CASSLYQLTGPPGNTIYF
abundance: many; j_gene: TRBJ2-3; len: 17; v_gene: TRBV18; d_gene: -; CDR3nt: TGTGCCAGCTCACCTACAGGACCTCTAGCTGGGACAGATACGCAGTATTTT; CDR3aa: CASSPTGPLAGTDTQYF
abundance: -; j_gene: TRBJ1-4; len: 14; v_gene: TRBV7-8; d_gene: -; CDR3nt: TGTGCCAGCAGCCCCGGGGGGGACTGGGAAAAACTGTTTTTT; CDR3aa: CASSPGGDWEKLFF
abundance: many; j_gene: TRBJ1-5; len: 17; v_gene: TRBV28; d_gene: -; CDR3nt: TGTGCCAGCAGTCTTGGGGCCCAAGCTTATAGCAATCAGCCCCAGCATTTT; CDR3aa: CASSLGAQAYSNQPQHF
abundance: -; j_gene: TRBJ2-7; len: 17; v_gene: TRBV4-3; d_gene: TRBD1; CDR3nt: TGCGCCAGCAGCCAAGGTATTTTCAGGGCGACAGGGGACGAGCAGTACTTC; CDR3aa: CASSQGIFRATGDEQYF
abundance: few; j_gene: TRBJ1-2; len: 10; v_gene: TRBV6-5; d_gene: -; CDR3nt: TGTGCCAGCATCCACTATGGCTACACCTTC; CDR3aa: CASIHYGYTF
abundance: -; j_gene: TRBJ1-3; len: 11; v_gene: TRBV20-1; d_gene: -; CDR3nt: TGCGGGTCAGGTTCTGGAAACACCATATATTTT; CDR3aa: CGSGSGNTIYF
abundance: few; j_gene: TRBJ1-5; len: 15; v_gene: TRBV27; d_gene: TRBD1; CDR3nt: TGTGCCAGCAGTGCCGGGACAGGGGGGCGTGAGGCCCAGCATTTT; CDR3aa: CASSAGTGGREAQHF
abundance: -; j_gene: TRBJ1-5; len: 12; v_gene: TRBV10-3; d_gene: -; CDR3nt: TGTGCCATCAGCGAAGTAAGTCAGCCCCAGCATTTT; CDR3aa: CAISEVSQPQHF
abundance: many; j_gene: TRBJ1-2; len: 14; v_gene: TRBV21-1; d_gene: -; CDR3nt: TGTGCCAGCAGCACAGGGAGGATGCACTATGGCTACACCTTC; CDR3aa: CASSTGRMHYGYTF
abundance: -; j_gene: TRBJ2-3; len: 15; v_gene: TRBV7-9; d_gene: -; CDR3nt: TGTGCCAGCAGCCTAACGGGGCTCAGAACAGATACGCAGTATTTT; CDR3aa: CASSLTGLRTDTQYF
abundance: few; j_gene: TRBJ2-3; len: 15; v_gene: TRBV29-1; d_gene: TRBD2; CDR3nt: TGCAGCGTGGGACTAGCGGGGGGCACCACAGATACGCAGTATTTT; CDR3aa: CSVGLAGGTTDTQYF
abundance: few; j_gene: TRBJ2-5; len: 14; v_gene: TRBV19; d_gene: TRBD2; CDR3nt: TGTGCCAGTGGAGCGGCTAGCGGGGCTGAGACCCAGTACTTC; CDR3aa: CASGAASGAETQYF
abundance: few; j_gene: TRBJ2-5; len: 12; v_gene: TRBV30; d_gene: -; CDR3nt: TGTGCCTGGAGTGGGGTGGAGGAGACCCAGTACTTC; CDR3aa: CAWSGVEETQYF
abundance: few; j_gene: TRBJ2-5; len: 13; v_gene: TRBV19; d_gene: TRBD1; CDR3nt: TGTGCCAGTAGGGGGGACAGCCAAGAGACCCAGTACTTC; CDR3aa: CASRGDSQETQYF
abundance: -; j_gene: TRBJ1-1; len: 13; v_gene: TRBV28; d_gene: -; CDR3nt: TGTGCCAGTTCGGGGGGGCCTTTTACTGAAGCTTTCTTT; CDR3aa: CASSGGPFTEAFF
abundance: -; j_gene: TRBJ1-3; len: 15; v_gene: TRBV14; d_gene: -; CDR3nt: TGTGCCAGCAGCCGCCCTGGGAGAGGAGGAAACACCATATATTTT; CDR3aa: CASSRPGRGGNTIYF
abundance: -; j_gene: TRBJ2-3; len: 17; v_gene: TRBV9; d_gene: TRBD2; CDR3nt: TGTGCCAGCAGCGTAGCCCGAGCGGGGGGTAGGACAGATACGCAGTATTTT; CDR3aa: CASSVARAGGRTDTQYF
abundance: few; j_gene: TRBJ2-3; len: 18; v_gene: TRBV11-3; d_gene: TRBD2; CDR3nt: TGTGCCAGCAGCTTAGTCAGCGGGGGGTCCATATACACAGATACGCAGTATTTT; CDR3aa: CASSLVSGGSIYTDTQYF
abundance: few; j_gene: TRBJ2-1; len: 14; v_gene: TRBV10-3; d_gene: -; CDR3nt: TGTGCCATCAGTGGGGACAACTCCGACAATGAGCAGTTCTTC; CDR3aa: CAISGDNSDNEQFF
abundance: -; j_gene: TRBJ1-2; len: 15; v_gene: TRBV6-5; d_gene: TRBD1; CDR3nt: TGTGCCAGCAGTCTCCGGGACAGGGGGGACTATGGCTACACCTTC; CDR3aa: CASSLRDRGDYGYTF
abundance: -; j_gene: TRBJ2-3; len: 17; v_gene: TRBV5-1; d_gene: TRBD2; CDR3nt: TGCGCCAGCAGCTTGGCCCAAGCTAGCGGGGGGGCAGATACGCAGTATTTT; CDR3aa: CASSLAQASGGADTQYF
abundance: many; j_gene: TRBJ1-5; len: 19; v_gene: TRBV21-1; d_gene: -; CDR3nt: TGTGCCAGCAGCAAAGAGGGCAGGGGTGTGCTTCGGAGCAATCAGCCCCAGCATTTT; CDR3aa: CASSKEGRGVLRSNQPQHF
abundance: -; j_gene: TRBJ2-3; len: 14; v_gene: TRBV6-6; d_gene: -; CDR3nt: TGTGCCAGCAGGACACGGGGGTTCACAGATACGCAGTATTTT; CDR3aa: CASRTRGFTDTQYF
abundance: few; j_gene: TRBJ1-4; len: 16; v_gene: TRBV4-3; d_gene: TRBD1; CDR3nt: TGCGCCAGCAGCCAATCTACCGGGACAGGGGTCGAAAAACTGTTTTTT; CDR3aa: CASSQSTGTGVEKLFF
abundance: -; j_gene: TRBJ2-7; len: 15; v_gene: TRBV7-2; d_gene: TRBD2; CDR3nt: TGTGCCAGCATCACTAGCGGGGGACTTACCTACGAGCAGTACTTC; CDR3aa: CASITSGGLTYEQYF
abundance: few; j_gene: TRBJ1-2; len: 15; v_gene: TRBV4-1; d_gene: TRBD1; CDR3nt: TGCGCCAGCAGCCAAGATTCCCAGGGGGCGGGTGGCTACACCTTC; CDR3aa: CASSQDSQGAGGYTF
abundance: few; j_gene: TRBJ1-1; len: 14; v_gene: TRBV5-1; d_gene: TRBD1; CDR3nt: TGCGCCAGCAGTCCTGGACAGGGAGAAACTGAAGCTTTCTTT; CDR3aa: CASSPGQGETEAFF
abundance: -; j_gene: TRBJ2-1; len: 13; v_gene: TRBV7-2; d_gene: -; CDR3nt: TGTGCCAGCAGCTTCTGGGGGAACAATGAGCAGTTCTTC; CDR3aa: CASSFWGNNEQFF
abundance: few; j_gene: TRBJ2-7; len: 14; v_gene: TRBV9; d_gene: -; CDR3nt: TGTGCCAGCAGCCAGCGGACTGACTCCTACGAGCAGTACTTC; CDR3aa: CASSQRTDSYEQYF
abundance: -; j_gene: TRBJ2-5; len: 11; v_gene: TRBV30; d_gene: -; CDR3nt: TGTGCCTGGAGTGGTCCGGGGCCCCAGTACTTC; CDR3aa: CAWSGPGPQYF
abundance: -; j_gene: TRBJ2-7; len: 15; v_gene: TRBV6-5; d_gene: -; CDR3nt: TGTGCCAGCAGTTACTCGCCTGGGAAAGGATCCGAGCAGTACTTC; CDR3aa: CASSYSPGKGSEQYF
abundance: -; j_gene: TRBJ1-2; len: 15; v_gene: TRBV5-4; d_gene: -; CDR3nt: TGTGCCAGCAGCTTGGATGGAGTCCCAGGGGACGGCTACACCTTC; CDR3aa: CASSLDGVPGDGYTF
abundance: -; j_gene: TRBJ1-6; len: 11; v_gene: TRBV5-5; d_gene: -; CDR3nt: TGTGCCAGCACGAGCGGATCACCCCTCCACTTT; CDR3aa: CASTSGSPLHF